A selection of T cell receptor beta chains follows, all from one sample in a study of shared clonotypes between healthy human individuals. Sequencing used immunoSEQ multiplex PCR; TCRdb keeps in-frame clones, though not all of them. The sample consists of more than 1.2 million clones, around 98.5% of them appearing once. The sample was naive CD4+ T cells sorted from blood. These receptors were obtained from a man younger than 45 in good health. Both conserved end residues are part of each CDR3. The D gene is left open where the match is weak. The size entry is marked missing in some rows and otherwise reads once, few, many or a size class.

d_gene,abundance,j_gene,v_gene,CDR3aa,CDR3nt
-,-,TRBJ2-5,TRBV6-5,CASSFNKETQYF,TGTGCCAGCAGTTTCAATAAAGAGACCCAGTACTTC
TRBD2,-,TRBJ2-5,TRBV6-1,CASSSSGGTGTQYF,TGTGCCAGCAGTTCTAGCGGGGGGACTGGGACCCAGTACTTC
TRBD1,once,TRBJ1-5,TRBV28,CASSLSTGRNQPQHF,TGTGCCAGCAGTTTATCGACAGGGCGCAATCAGCCCCAGCATTTT
-,-,TRBJ1-5,TRBV6-5,CASRTSGYSNQPQHF,TGTGCCAGCAGAACGAGCGGGTATAGCAATCAGCCCCAGCATTTT
-,-,TRBJ2-7,TRBV30,CAWSSRTFLEEQYF,TGTGCCTGGAGTTCCCGGACTTTCTTAGAGGAGCAGTACTTC
-,-,TRBJ2-1,TRBV7-2,CASSSRIEQFF,TGTGCCAGCAGCTCCCGGATTGAGCAGTTCTTC
-,-,TRBJ1-1,TRBV19,CASSMTGQRRAFF,TGTGCCAGTAGTATGACAGGCCAAAGGAGGGCTTTCTTT
TRBD1,-,TRBJ1-1,TRBV19,CASSRGTALNTEAFF,TGTGCCAGTAGTAGGGGGACAGCACTGAACACTGAAGCTTTCTTT
TRBD1,-,TRBJ2-7,TRBV5-6,CASSPQGAGEQYF,TGTGCCAGCAGCCCGCAGGGGGCGGGAGAGCAGTACTTC
TRBD2,-,TRBJ2-7,TRBV4-2,CASSSKPPGLAYEQYF,TGTGCCAGCAGCTCGAAACCCCCGGGACTAGCCTACGAGCAGTACTTC
-,-,TRBJ2-7,TRBV11-2,CASSLTGGLGEQYF,TGTGCCAGCAGCTTAACCGGGGGATTGGGCGAGCAGTACTTC
-,few,TRBJ2-7,TRBV6-5,CASKESYEQYF,TGTGCCAGCAAGGAGAGCTACGAGCAGTACTTC
-,-,TRBJ1-4,TRBV6-5,CASRRAGGREKLFF,TGTGCCAGTCGACGTGCGGGGGGTCGCGAAAAACTGTTTTTT
TRBD1,once,TRBJ1-2,TRBV5-1,CASSLGRDSTYGYTF,TGCGCCAGCAGCTTAGGTCGGGACAGTACTTATGGCTACACCTTC
-,-,TRBJ1-3,TRBV5-1,CASTLESSGNTIYF,TGCGCCAGCACCCTCGAAAGCTCTGGAAACACCATATATTTT
-,once,TRBJ2-1,TRBV11-2,CASSLPHSEQFF,TGTGCCAGCAGCTTACCGCATTCTGAGCAGTTCTTC
-,-,TRBJ2-1,TRBV5-1,CASSLGRIEQFF,TGCGCCAGCAGCTTGGGGCGGATCGAGCAGTTCTTC
-,once,TRBJ2-7,TRBV18,CASSPIKLSYEQYF,TGTGCCAGCTCACCTATAAAACTCTCCTACGAGCAGTACTTC
-,-,TRBJ2-7,TRBV7-8,CASSLVGSVYEQYF,TGTGCCAGCAGCTTAGTTGGGAGTGTCTACGAGCAGTACTTC
-,-,TRBJ2-1,TRBV29-1,CSVGSSYNEQFF,TGCAGCGTGGGGAGCTCCTACAATGAGCAGTTCTTC
TRBD1,-,TRBJ1-5,TRBV2,CASSGRTGANQPQHF,TGTGCCAGCAGTGGGAGGACAGGGGCCAATCAGCCCCAGCATTTT
-,-,TRBJ2-3,TRBV5-1,CASSRTGDTQYF,TGCGCCAGCAGCCGCACAGGAGATACGCAGTATTTT
TRBD1,once,TRBJ2-7,TRBV30,CAWSRDSGYEQYF,TGTGCCTGGAGTAGGGACAGTGGCTACGAGCAGTACTTC
TRBD2,-,TRBJ2-1,TRBV5-1,CASRWGLADNEQFF,TGCGCCAGCAGGTGGGGACTAGCAGACAATGAGCAGTTCTTC
TRBD2,-,TRBJ2-7,TRBV9,CASSVGILAGGYEQYF,TGTGCCAGCAGCGTAGGCATCCTAGCGGGAGGCTACGAGCAGTACTTC
-,-,TRBJ1-4,TRBV27,CASSFHDRAFNEKLFF,TGTGCCAGCAGTTTTCACGACCGAGCCTTTAATGAAAAACTGTTTTTT
TRBD1,-,TRBJ1-2,TRBV4-1,CASSQLQGVGGYTF,TGCGCCAGCAGCCAGCTACAGGGGGTAGGTGGCTACACCTTC
-,-,TRBJ2-3,TRBV5-1,CASSFGADTQYF,TGCGCCAGCAGCTTCGGGGCAGATACGCAGTATTTT
-,-,TRBJ2-2,TRBV7-9,CAGWGHTGELFF,TGTGCAGGTTGGGGTCACACCGGGGAGCTGTTTTTT
-,-,TRBJ2-7,TRBV5-1,CASSLDAGIGYEQYF,TGCGCCAGCAGCTTGGATGCAGGGATCGGCTACGAGCAGTACTTC
TRBD2,-,TRBJ2-7,TRBV6-5,CASSYSAGVAYEQYF,TGTGCCAGCAGTTACTCGGCGGGAGTGGCCTACGAGCAGTACTTC
-,-,TRBJ2-1,TRBV18,CASSPGPDPLNEQFF,TGTGCCAGCTCACCAGGCCCGGACCCTCTGAATGAGCAGTTCTTC
TRBD2,-,TRBJ2-7,TRBV19,CASSTSGPPYEQYF,TGTGCCAGTAGCACTAGCGGGCCGCCCTACGAGCAGTACTTC
-,-,TRBJ1-5,TRBV11-2,CASSSNSNQPQHF,TGTGCCAGCAGCTCCAATAGCAATCAGCCCCAGCATTTT
TRBD2,-,TRBJ2-7,TRBV28,CASSWGGLEYEQYF,TGTGCCAGCAGTTGGGGAGGGCTGGAGTACGAGCAGTACTTC
TRBD1,-,TRBJ2-2,TRBV4-1,CASSLTGAITGELFF,TGCGCCAGCAGCCTAACAGGGGCGATCACCGGGGAGCTGTTTTTT
TRBD1,-,TRBJ2-1,TRBV19,CASSTWTGTASYNEQFF,TGTGCCAGTAGTACATGGACAGGTACGGCATCCTACAATGAGCAGTTCTTC
-,-,TRBJ2-5,TRBV29-1,CSSRELETQYF,TGCAGCTCGCGAGAGTTGGAGACCCAGTACTTC
TRBD2,once,TRBJ2-7,TRBV7-2,CASSLAASGTYEQYF,TGTGCCAGCAGCTTAGCGGCTAGCGGTACTTACGAGCAGTACTTC
-,once,TRBJ2-6,TRBV5-6,CASSHRVGDGANVLTF,TGTGCCAGCAGCCATCGGGTAGGAGATGGGGCCAACGTCCTGACTTTC
TRBD2,-,TRBJ2-1,TRBV27,CASSFHGLAEYNEQFF,TGTGCCAGCAGTTTCCACGGACTAGCGGAGTACAATGAGCAGTTCTTC
-,-,TRBJ2-5,TRBV10-1,CASSDGSGPEGVTQYF,TGCGCCAGCAGTGACGGGTCAGGGCCAGAAGGTGTGACCCAGTACTTC